Listed below are T cell receptor beta chains from one sample, sequenced in a study of T cell responses to AZD1222 COVID-19 vaccine. This table comes from immunoSEQ multiplex PCR, and its TCRdb copy is limited to in-frame clones, with some not included. The top ten clones hold 0.9% to 1.1% of a sample with 200,000 to 250,000 clones, approximately 94% of them seen once. Sequencing was performed on peripheral blood, taken on day 0 of MenACWY control vaccination. The receptors here all came from an adult in good health. Both conserved end residues are part of each CDR3. A D gene is named only where the DNA matches it firmly. Clone size is shown for a subset of rows, as once, few, many or a class of expanded clone.

size	V	D	J	CDR3	DNA
.	TRBV7-9	.	TRBJ1-4	CASSLAGAWELFF	TGTGCCAGCAGCTTGGCGGGGGCGTGGGAACTGTTTTTT
.	TRBV15	.	TRBJ2-7	CATSRLQESEQYF	TGTGCCACCAGCCGCTTACAGGAGAGCGAGCAGTACTTC
few	TRBV19	.	TRBJ1-2	CASSITGGSGYTF	TGTGCCAGTAGTATAACTGGGGGGAGTGGCTACACCTTC
.	TRBV4-2	.	TRBJ1-6	CASSQDKVLPLHF	TGTGCCAGCAGCCAAGACAAGGTGTTACCCCTCCACTTT
.	TRBV19	.	TRBJ1-5	CASSMGVLQPQHF	TGTGCCAGTAGTATGGGGGTGCTACAGCCCCAGCATTTT
.	TRBV28	.	TRBJ2-6	CASSRNGAPGANVLTF	TGTGCCAGCAGTCGGAACGGGGCCCCGGGGGCCAACGTCCTGACTTTC
.	TRBV5-1	.	TRBJ1-1	CASSLGSRGAGTEAFF	TGCGCCAGCAGCCTAGGAAGTCGAGGGGCGGGAACTGAAGCTTTCTTT
.	TRBV5-5	TRBD1	TRBJ2-1	CASSLGDRSLKEQFF	TGTGCCAGCAGCTTGGGGGACAGGAGTCTTAAGGAGCAGTTCTTC
.	TRBV6-5	.	TRBJ1-6	CATHITPYNSPLHF	TGTGCCACCCACATTACTCCATATAATTCACCCCTCCACTTT
few	TRBV6-6	TRBD2	TRBJ2-1	CASSYWTSGEGHEQFF	TGTGCCAGCAGTTACTGGACTAGCGGGGAAGGTCATGAGCAGTTCTTC
once	TRBV6-5	.	TRBJ2-7	CASSLVQGRYEQYF	TGTGCCTCCTCTCTAGTGCAGGGGCGGTACGAGCAGTACTTC
.	TRBV7-8	.	TRBJ1-2	CASTSSGGYGYTF	TGTGCCAGCACCTCGAGTGGGGGTTACGGCTACACCTTC
.	TRBV20-1	.	TRBJ1-1	CRIQVNTEAFF	TGCAGGATTCAGGTGAACACTGAAGCTTTCTTT
.	TRBV4-3	TRBD2	TRBJ2-1	CASSQEGRLANEQFF	TGCGCCAGCAGCCAAGAAGGGAGACTAGCGAATGAGCAGTTCTTC
.	TRBV9	.	TRBJ2-7	CASSVAAGTFSYEQYF	TGTGCCAGCAGCGTCGCTGCCGGGACCTTCTCCTACGAGCAGTACTTC
.	TRBV3-1/TRBV3-2	.	TRBJ1-3	CASSQEKGISSGNTIYF	TGTGCCAGCAGCCAAGAAAAAGGGATCAGCTCTGGAAACACCATATATTTT
.	TRBV5-1	.	TRBJ1-2	CASSVSRQAEGYTF	TGCGCCAGCAGCGTGAGCAGACAGGCGGAAGGCTACACCTTC
once	TRBV19	.	TRBJ1-5	CASSIAGDNFNQPQHF	TGTGCCAGTAGTATAGCCGGAGACAACTTCAATCAGCCCCAGCATTTT